This T cell receptor (beta chain) was captured in a study of identifying expanded T cells in peripheral blood. Sequencing was performed with immunoSEQ multiplex PCR; in TCRdb, only in-frame clones are kept and a portion is missing. This table holds 110,000 or so clones, roughly 90% found once. The CDR3 is 16 amino acids. The germline gives CDR1 MNHEY, CDR2 SMNVEV (reference sequence). V trimming: 4 bases; J trimming: 4 bases; junction bases outside the gene matches: 5. Healthy donors had no documented immune events, such as infections, while sampled. The J gene is TRBJ2-3, the V gene TRBV27; 13 bases line up with TRBD2. The sequence came from a person aged 18 to 75 in good health. The specimen was blood. Here the CDR3 reads CASSSRLAGGSDTQYF. CDR3 nucleotides: TGTGCCAGCAGTTCCAGACTAGCGGGAGGTTCAGATACGCAGTATTTT.